This T cell receptor beta chain was documented in a study of T cells in Graves' hyperthyroidism and ophthalmopathy. Recently diagnosed hyperthyroidism of less than 2 months' duration affected patients aged 18 to 65. From RNA transcripts, TCR beta CDR3 regions were amplified. HTBI primers drove first-round RT-PCR of the TCR CDR3. From the multiplex PCR reads, TCRdb called clonotypes with MiXCR, one entry per CDR3 protein. Seen here are fewer than 900,000 distinct CDR3 sequences, around a sixth observed once, and the top ten hold around 15%. Points from the study as a whole: Classification by a 13 V-J model distinguished ophthalmopathy from stable hyperthyroidism. The blood repertoire included most of the expanded thyroid clonotypes above 0.001.

This clonotype was found many times. Its target is not known. Input material: blood. The TCR was taken from a woman between 50 and 59 years old with Graves' hyperthyroidism that later progressed to Graves' ophthalmopathy.

CDR3 nucleotides: TGTGCCAGCAGTTTAAACCAGGGCAAAAACATTCAGTACTTC. It specifies CASSLNQGKNIQYF. The chain carries TRBV12-3 or TRBV12-4 and TRBJ2-4; D may be TRBD1 (5 bases). The CDR3 loop spans 14 amino acids. V was clipped by 2 bases and J by 3 bases, with 8 bases between them.